A selection of T cell receptor beta chains follows, all from one sample in a study of Graves' ophthalmopathy and Graves' hyperthyroidism. From the multiplex PCR reads, TCRdb called clonotypes with MiXCR, one entry per CDR3 protein. The data contain some 410,000 distinct CDR3 sequences, roughly 21% of them seen just once; the ten biggest clones take up 2.5% to 3.5%. Source material: peripheral blood. All receptors come from a woman aged 18-29 years with stable Graves' hyperthyroidism. Each CDR3 is given with its conserved first and last residue. D genes are given only for firm matches. Expanded clones are given a class, and other clones once, few, many or no size at all.

>many|TRBJ1-6|NA|TRBV12-3/TRBV12-4|12
TGTGCCAGCAGTTTAGGCAATTCACCCCTCCACTTT
CASSLGNSPLHF
>many|TRBJ2-7|NA|TRBV7-6|15
TGTGCCAGCAGCTTAGCGCACGGCGGCTCCTACGAGCAGTACTTC
CASSLAHGGSYEQYF
>many|TRBJ2-7|TRBD2|TRBV20-1|15
TGCAGTGCTAGAGAGGGGACTAGTGGGGCCTACGAGCAGTACTTC
CSAREGTSGAYEQYF
>many|TRBJ2-7|TRBD1|TRBV29-1|13
TGCAGCGTCCTTACAGGGGGCGGCTACGAGCAGTACTTC
CSVLTGGGYEQYF
>many|TRBJ2-7|NA|TRBV20-1|16
TGCAGTGCTAGAACTCAGCGGGTGTACTTCGCCTACGAGCAGTACTTC
CSARTQRVYFAYEQYF
>NA|TRBJ1-1|NA|TRBV12-5|15
TGTGCTAGTGGTTTGGTACTTGACAGGTACACTGAAGCTTTCTTT
CASGLVLDRYTEAFF
>many|TRBJ2-5|NA|TRBV10-3|14
TGTGCCATCGGAGCAGGGGCAGGACTAGAGACCCAGTACTTC
CAIGAGAGLETQYF
>many|TRBJ2-5|NA|TRBV12-3/TRBV12-4|13
TGTGCCAGCAGTAGGGACGGGAAAGAGACCCAGTACTTC
CASSRDGKETQYF
>few|TRBJ2-5|NA|TRBV9|18
TGTGCCAGCAGCGTAGACCCGGGACGGGTGGGTACGGAAGAGACCCAGTACTTC
CASSVDPGRVGTEETQYF
>many|TRBJ1-2|TRBD1|TRBV9|14
TGTGCCAGCAGCGAGCGACAGGGGGTGAGTGGCTACACCTTC
CASSERQGVSGYTF
>many|TRBJ1-5|NA|TRBV2|14
TGTGCCAGCAGTGATTCAACGGCTTCGCAGCCCCAGCATTTT
CASSDSTASQPQHF
>many|TRBJ2-2|TRBD2|TRBV5-1|18
TGCGCCAGCAGCTTGAGGCGTCTAGCGGGAGGGACCACCGGGGAGCTGTTTTTT
CASSLRRLAGGTTGELFF
>many|TRBJ2-5|TRBD2|TRBV19|15
TGTGCCAGTCGACCGGGACTAGCGGGGGAAGAGACCCAGTACTTC
CASRPGLAGEETQYF
>many|TRBJ2-5|TRBD2|TRBV27|18
TGTGCCAGCAGTTTACCTCGACTAGCGGGGCGGTACCAAGAGACCCAGTACTTC
CASSLPRLAGRYQETQYF
>many|TRBJ1-2|NA|TRBV27|13
TGTGCCAGCAGTCAGTACGACAACTATGGCTACACCTTC
CASSQYDNYGYTF
>many|TRBJ2-7|TRBD2|TRBV30|14
TGTGCCTGGAGTGCCAGGGGACTAGGTTACGAGCAGTACTTC
CAWSARGLGYEQYF
>many|TRBJ2-7|NA|TRBV6-1|15
TGTGCCAGCAAAAGCAAATGGGGGCTAACCTACGAGCAGTACTTC
CASKSKWGLTYEQYF
>many|TRBJ2-4|NA|TRBV4-1|14
TGCGCCAGCAGGGTAGGTCTTGCCAAAAACATTCAGTACTTC
CASRVGLAKNIQYF
>many|TRBJ2-5|TRBD1|TRBV30|13
TGTGCCTGGAGTGTAAGGGACAGAAGTATCCAGTACTTC
CAWSVRDRSIQYF
>NA|TRBJ2-7|NA|TRBV7-9|15
TGTGCCAGCAGCGAGGGACCCGCCGAGGGATACGAGCAGTACTTC
CASSEGPAEGYEQYF
>NA|TRBJ2-7|NA|TRBV10-3|14
TGTGCCATCAGTGGAGAGGGGGGGTCCTACGAGCAGTACTTC
CAISGEGGSYEQYF
>many|TRBJ2-7|NA|TRBV9|13
TGTGCCAGCAGCGGCGGGCCGACCTACGAGCAGTACTTC
CASSGGPTYEQYF
>NA|TRBJ2-7|TRBD1|TRBV6-1|14
TGTGCCACCAGTGATGCCGGGACAGCCTACGAGCAGTACTTC
CATSDAGTAYEQYF
>few|TRBJ2-5|NA|TRBV30|12
TGTGCCTGGAGTGTAAGGGGGGGGACCCAGTACTTC
CAWSVRGGTQYF
>NA|TRBJ1-1|NA|TRBV11-1|16
TGTGCCAGCAGCTCAGCGGGGCTGGCAGGTACCACTGAAGCTTTCTTT
CASSSAGLAGTTEAFF
>many|TRBJ2-2|NA|TRBV6-2/TRBV6-3|10
TGTGCCAGCAGGGACGGGGAGCTGTTTTTT
CASRDGELFF
>NA|TRBJ2-5|NA|TRBV20-1|15
TGCAGTGCTAGAAGGGTGTCGGAGCAGGCGGAGACCCAGTACTTC
CSARRVSEQAETQYF
>many|TRBJ2-5|TRBD1|TRBV28|14
TGTGCCAGCAGTTCCCCGGACAGGAAAGAGACCCAGTACTTC
CASSSPDRKETQYF
>many|TRBJ1-5|TRBD1|TRBV20-1|12
TGCAGTGCTCGACAGGGAGATCAGCCCCAGCATTTT
CSARQGDQPQHF
>once|TRBJ2-2|NA|TRBV12-3/TRBV12-4|18
TGTGCCAGCAGACCCCCCTGGGCTAGCTGGGGAGGCACCGGGGAGCTGTTTTTT
CASRPPWASWGGTGELFF
>many|TRBJ2-5|TRBD2|TRBV25-1|13
TGTGCCAGCAGTGATTCACTAGCGGAGACCCAGTACTTC
CASSDSLAETQYF
>many|TRBJ1-1|NA|TRBV2|14
TGTGCCAGCAGTGAAGTTTGGGCGGGACTTGAAGCTTTCTTT
CASSEVWAGLEAFF
>NA|TRBJ2-2|NA|TRBV6-4|15
TGTGCCAGCAGTGACTCCGGACAGAACACCGGGGAGCTGTTTTTT
CASSDSGQNTGELFF
>many|TRBJ2-2|TRBD2|TRBV30|13
TGTGCCTGGACTAGCGGTAACACCGGGGAGCTGTTTTTT
CAWTSGNTGELFF
>many|TRBJ2-7|TRBD2|TRBV15|17
TGTGCCACCAGCAGAGGACTGGCGGGAGGGGGCCTCGACGAGCAGTACTTC
CATSRGLAGGGLDEQYF
>many|TRBJ2-5|NA|TRBV12-3/TRBV12-4|13
TGTGCCAGCAGACCAACAAGTTGGGAGACCCAGTACTTC
CASRPTSWETQYF
>NA|TRBJ2-7|NA|TRBV12-3/TRBV12-4|16
TGTGCCAGCACCAAACGGATGGGGCTGGTCACCTACGAGCAGTACTTC
CASTKRMGLVTYEQYF
>many|TRBJ1-1|NA|TRBV30|14
TGTGCCTGGAGTGTATTGGGAGAGAACACTGAAGCTTTCTTT
CAWSVLGENTEAFF
>NA|TRBJ2-7|NA|TRBV2|14
TGTGCCAGCAGTGATGAGGGTCTGGTATTCGAGCAGTACTTC
CASSDEGLVFEQYF
>many|TRBJ1-6|NA|TRBV12-3/TRBV12-4|19
TGTGCCAGCAGTTTAGGGCGCGGAGAGGGATTCTCCTATAATTCACCCCTCCACTTT
CASSLGRGEGFSYNSPLHF
>many|TRBJ1-1|NA|TRBV6-1|14
TGTGCCAGCAGTGCGGGACGGTGGAACACTGAAGCTTTCTTT
CASSAGRWNTEAFF
>many|TRBJ2-5|NA|TRBV2|16
TGTGCCAGCAGGGGGGGGACAGTCTCCTTTCAAGAGACCCAGTACTTC
CASRGGTVSFQETQYF
>many|TRBJ1-1|NA|TRBV12-3/TRBV12-4|13
TGTGCCAGCAAGGGCGGGCCTTCCGGAGGAGCTTTCTTT
CASKGGPSGGAFF
>many|TRBJ2-7|TRBD2|TRBV12-3/TRBV12-4|16
TGTGCCAGCAGTACATCCTGGACTAGCGCCTCCTACGAGCAGTACTTC
CASSTSWTSASYEQYF
>many|TRBJ1-5|TRBD1|TRBV30|17
TGTGCCTGGAGTCGGGACAGGGGGTCCTATAGCAATCAGCCCCAGCATTTT
CAWSRDRGSYSNQPQHF
>many|TRBJ2-7|NA|TRBV6-5|14
TGTGCCAGCAACTTCGGAGGCGGAGGCTACGAGCAGTACTTC
CASNFGGGGYEQYF
>many|TRBJ2-5|TRBD1|TRBV19|15
TGTGCCAGTAGTCACCGGACAGGGGTAGGAGAGACCCAGTACTTC
CASSHRTGVGETQYF
>few|TRBJ1-1|NA|TRBV29-1|15
TGCAGCGTTGAACCCCAAGTTACGGACGACACTGAAGCTTTCTTT
CSVEPQVTDDTEAFF
>many|TRBJ2-5|NA|TRBV6-1|13
TGTGCCAGCAGCGTAGGAGCCCAAGAGACCCAGTACTTC
CASSVGAQETQYF
>few|TRBJ2-1|TRBD2|TRBV12-5|14
TGTGCTAGTGGTTTGGGGACTAGCAGGTTTGAGCAGTTCTTC
CASGLGTSRFEQFF
>NA|TRBJ1-5|NA|TRBV20-1|12
TGCAGTGCTTCCAGGGTGAATCAGCCCCAGCATTTT
CSASRVNQPQHF
>many|TRBJ1-5|TRBD1|TRBV28|17
TGTGCCAGCAGACGTGCGGGACAGGGGGCGCGCAATCAGCCCCAGCATTTT
CASRRAGQGARNQPQHF
>many|TRBJ2-7|TRBD1|TRBV3-1|15
TGTGCCAGCAGCCAATCTATGACAGGGGCCTACGAGCAGTACTTC
CASSQSMTGAYEQYF
>many|TRBJ1-2|TRBD1|TRBV12-3/TRBV12-4|14
TGTGCCAGCAGTCCAAGACAGGGCTTGGACGGCTACACCTTC
CASSPRQGLDGYTF
>many|TRBJ2-7|TRBD2|TRBV6-2/TRBV6-3|19
TGTGCCAGCAGCTATCGTAAAGGACTAGCGGGAGGGTACTCCTACGAGCAGTACTTC
CASSYRKGLAGGYSYEQYF
>NA|TRBJ2-2|NA|TRBV6-5|15
TGTGCCAGCAGTTACCAGGTGGCTAACACCGGGGAGCTGTTTTTT
CASSYQVANTGELFF
>many|TRBJ2-5|NA|TRBV15|17
TGTGCCACCAGCAGAGATCTCGAAGTCCGGGCCCAAGAGACCCAGTACTTC
CATSRDLEVRAQETQYF